Below, one T cell receptor (beta chain) is given with its context. This clonotype was picked up many times. It has no known antigen specificity. Base qualities are not at hand, and no much larger clone is one base apart. The TCR beta CDR3 regions were amplified from RNA transcripts. A first-round RT-PCR of the TCR CDR3 used the HTBI primer set with the Qiagen OneStep RT-PCR kit. The libraries were constructed in a second round of multiplex PCR and then size-selected and purified. Sequencing of the libraries was done on an Illumina HiSeq2000 using paired-end 100 bp reads. In the authors' own workflow: SOAPnuke was used to process the raw data, removing reads that contained adapters or uncalled bases, had a mean Phred below 15, or lacked an exact match to the constant primer or identifier. COPE v1.2.5 was used to merge high-quality paired reads, and clonotypes were defined as unique nucleotide sequences. Clonotypes were aligned to IMGT TRBV, TRBD and TRBJ reference segments using MiTCR v1.1. The analysis was restricted to V-J combinations with a frequency above 0.0001, which together covered over 99% of the repertoires. A TCS score was defined as the ratio of F50 (clonal expansion) to E x V (chaos), with BLOSUM62-based TCRdist applied between CDR3 peptides within each V-J. Welch's t-statistics and random forest reduced roughly 500 V-J features to 10 to 15, which were used in a naive Bayes classifier (R e1071). In-frame beta chains were kept once TCRdb had trimmed the public reads at Q25 with fastp and called clones with MiXCR. Every CDR3 protein is listed once, alongside the most common genes and DNA of its rows. The V and J calls, along with clone size, are taken from TCRdb and not from the paper's own processing. The sample table lists a few hundred thousand distinct CDR3 sequences, 14% to 15% of them with a count of one. The ten top clones hold 32% of the sample.

Spanning cysteine to phenylalanine, the CDR3 consists of 16 amino acids. Of all the DNA, just the CDR3 is kept, 48 bases in frame from base 1. V lost 0 bases and J lost 5 bases, and the count of bases not matched to a germline gene is 9. Sequences DFQATT (CDR1) and SNEGSKA (CDR2) are obtained from the germline V gene (reference sequence). Stable Graves' hyperthyroidism was defined as no progression to ophthalmopathy during 18 months of follow-up. The hyperthyroidism patients were between 18 and 65 years old and newly diagnosed, with a disease duration of less than 2 months. Patients with uncontrolled infections, other autoimmune diseases, pregnancy or lactation were excluded. Clinical symptoms, serum thyroxine and TRAb, thyroid ultrasound, and orbital computed tomography formed the basis for the diagnoses. PBMCs were separated from 8 to 10 ml of fresh peripheral blood using Ficoll-Paque density gradient centrifugation. Total RNA was extracted with Trizol reagent, and quality was checked on an Agilent 2100 Bioanalyzer.

The record originates from a study of T cells in Graves' hyperthyroidism and ophthalmopathy (dated by TCRdb to the late 2010s). About the study as a whole: Peripheral blood was collected at initial diagnosis, before any treatment. A discovery cohort of about a hundred patients, approximately 45 with Graves' ophthalmopathy and approximately 60 with stable Graves' hyperthyroidism, was used to find distinguishing TCR V-J signatures. Whether ophthalmopathy could be predicted prospectively was tested in an independent validation cohort made up of 18 to 20 hyperthyroidism patients plus 17 patients who later progressed to ophthalmopathy. For training and testing, the 100 or so patients in the discovery cohort were randomly divided in a 7:3 ratio. The study also compared thyroid tissue and blood T-cell repertoires from several Graves' hyperthyroidism patients. After blood sampling, hyperthyroidism patients were treated with methimazole at a starting dose of 30 mg daily, and ophthalmopathy patients were treated with high-dose intravenous methylprednisolone. According to the paper, TCR Vbeta CDR3 sequencing was carried out on 135 peripheral blood samples, which came from fewer than 50 ophthalmopathy, about 75 hyperthyroidism and roughly 17 progressor patients. Study-wide conclusions, independent of this receptor: During validation, the model predicted progression to ophthalmopathy a median of approximately 6.5 months ahead of onset, with roughly 65% sensitivity and roughly 72% specificity. Most expanded thyroid clonotypes (frequency above 0.001) were also found in blood, which suggests that blood repertoires may mirror thyroid immune responses. In cross-validation, a model built on a 13 V-J signature told ophthalmopathy apart from stable hyperthyroidism with 85% to 90% sensitivity and about 81% specificity, and in testing the same model reached 80%/75%. No statistical method was used to set the sample size in advance, and investigators knew the group allocation.

The sequence came from a young woman with Graves' hyperthyroidism. The sequence links TRBV20-1 to TRBJ1-5; 8 bases in the middle match TRBD1. The material sequenced was blood. The CDR3 in this case is CSARDGGRGLDQPQHF. The nucleotide sequence reads TGCAGTGCTAGAGATGGGGGCAGGGGGCTGGATCAGCCCCAGCATTTT.